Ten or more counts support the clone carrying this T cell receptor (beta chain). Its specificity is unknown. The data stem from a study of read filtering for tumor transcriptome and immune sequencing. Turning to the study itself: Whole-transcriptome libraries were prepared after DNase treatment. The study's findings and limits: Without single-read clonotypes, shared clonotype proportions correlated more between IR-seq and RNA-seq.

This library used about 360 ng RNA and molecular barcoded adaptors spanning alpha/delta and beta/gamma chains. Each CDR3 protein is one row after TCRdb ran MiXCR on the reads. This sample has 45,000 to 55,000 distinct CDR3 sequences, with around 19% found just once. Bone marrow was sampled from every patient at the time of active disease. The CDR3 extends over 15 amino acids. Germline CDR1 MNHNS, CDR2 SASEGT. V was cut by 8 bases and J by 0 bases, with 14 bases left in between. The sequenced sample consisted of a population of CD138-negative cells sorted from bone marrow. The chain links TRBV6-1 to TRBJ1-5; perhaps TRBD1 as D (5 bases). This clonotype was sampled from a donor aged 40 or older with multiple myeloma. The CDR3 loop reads CASLSAGSSNQPQHF. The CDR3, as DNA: TGTGCCAGCCTCTCTGCAGGGTCTAGCAATCAGCCCCAGCATTTT.